These 9 T cell receptor beta chains were all obtained from the same sample, sequenced in a study of blood T cells in healthy people across ages. Next came a second PCR, run for about 7 to 12 cycles, which used a sample-barcoded 5' primer along with a J-beta primer mix. Using its own MiXCR run on the 5' RACE reads, TCRdb lists one record per CDR3 protein. This table holds approximately 1.5 million distinct CDR3 sequences, about 31% found once. Sequenced: blood. Every receptor here comes from a woman in her 30s in good health.

The chain is built from TRBV6-1 and TRBJ1-4; D is perhaps TRBD1 (6 bases). CDR1 and CDR2 from the germline V gene are MNHNS and SASEGT. CDR3 length: 15 amino acids. Trimming removed 6 bases at V and 4 bases at J, with 15 bases between. CDR3 DNA: TGTGCCAGCAGACCGGACAGACCAGTTAATGAAAAACTGTTTTTT. It encodes CASRPDRPVNEKLFF.

For this clonotype: A read error may be the cause here, since a much bigger clone is one base away. The genes are TRBV7-9 and TRBJ2-5; D call uncertain. The V end lost 1 base, the J end lost 13 bases, and 16 bases lay between the germline ends. The CDR3 is made up of 13 amino acids. Germline CDR1 reads SEHNR; CDR2 reads FQNEAQ (reference sequence). For the CDR3, the DNA is TGTGCCAGCAGCTTAGACGGACCCTACGAGCGGTACTTC. Its translation: CASSLDGPYERYF.

In its sample, this clonotype was seen many times. The chain employs TRBV7-3 and TRBJ2-5; possibly TRBD1 or TRBD2 for D (5 bases each). This CDR3 region has 13 residues. The V end was cut by 4 bases, the J end by 3 bases, with 9 bases between. Germline loops: CDR1 SGHTA, CDR2 FQGTGA. CDR3 bases: TGTGCCAGCAGCTCGGGGACCAAAGAGACCCAGTACTTC. It encodes CASSSGTKETQYF.

There are a few counts of this clonotype. The chain employs TRBV5-1 and TRBJ2-7; 10 nucleotides agree with TRBD2. CDR3 length: 16 amino acids. CDR1 is SGHRS and CDR2 is YFSETQ in the germline V gene. V was clipped by 0 bases and J by 7 bases; unmatched bases: 10. The DNA for the CDR3 is TGCGCCAGCAGCTTGGCCGGAAGCGGGGGGGCTGGAGAGCAGTACTTC. This gives the protein CASSLAGSGGAGEQYF.

This clonotype was counted between two and nine times. V is TRBV6-5 and J is TRBJ2-7; the match to TRBD1 covers 7 bases. In germline, CDR1 is MNHEY, CDR2 SVGAGI. The V and J ends lost 4 bases and 1 base, in that order; junction bases with no gene match: 10. The CDR3 runs to 16 residues. CDR3 nucleotides: TGTGCCAGCAGTTGCTATCGCCGGGACAGATCCTACGAGCAGTACTTC. It specifies CASSCYRRDRSYEQYF.

This clonotype was recorded at least ten times. The rearrangement links TRBV20-1 to TRBJ2-1, with 8 positions matching TRBD2. CDR3 length: 17 residues. V lost 3 bases to trimming and J lost 4 bases; unmatched junction nucleotides: 14. Germline V gene data show CDR1 as DFQATT and CDR2 as SNEGSKA (reference sequence). The CDR3 here is CSASPAVWRGAYNEQFF. The CDR3 coding sequence is TGCAGTGCTAGTCCGGCGGTTTGGCGGGGGGCTTACAATGAGCAGTTCTTC.

This clonotype was seen more than once but under ten times. One end of the junction varies from germline; a read error may be responsible. For the CDR3, the DNA is TGTGCCGGCAGCTTAAATCCCCCAGCTCTGCGGTATTTT. Translating gives CAGSLNPPALRYF. The V and J genes are TRBV7-6 and TRBJ1-4; D ambiguous. Germline CDR1 SGHVS, CDR2 FNYEAQ. The CDR3 has 13 residues.

This clonotype came up a few times. The V gene is TRBV10-3, the J gene TRBJ2-1; TRBD1 aligns across 8 bases. The CDR3 is 14 residues long. The ends lost 10 bases at V and 9 bases at J; junction bases unmatched: 14. Germline loops: CDR1 ENHRY, CDR2 SYGVKD. Written as DNA, the CDR3 is TGTGCCACCACCGAGGACAGGGACTTTGGTGAGCAGTTCTTC. Protein: CATTEDRDFGEQFF.

This chain links TRBV27 with TRBJ2-7; D is perhaps TRBD2 (6 bases). The germline V gene encodes CDR1 MNHEY and CDR2 SMNVEV (reference sequence). V lost 7 bases to trimming and J lost 3 bases, with 19 bases between them. There are 15 residues in the CDR3. CDR3 sequence: CASNTGSQGSYEQYF. Here the CDR3 DNA reads TGTGCCAGCAATACCGGGAGCCAAGGAAGCTACGAGCAGTACTTC.